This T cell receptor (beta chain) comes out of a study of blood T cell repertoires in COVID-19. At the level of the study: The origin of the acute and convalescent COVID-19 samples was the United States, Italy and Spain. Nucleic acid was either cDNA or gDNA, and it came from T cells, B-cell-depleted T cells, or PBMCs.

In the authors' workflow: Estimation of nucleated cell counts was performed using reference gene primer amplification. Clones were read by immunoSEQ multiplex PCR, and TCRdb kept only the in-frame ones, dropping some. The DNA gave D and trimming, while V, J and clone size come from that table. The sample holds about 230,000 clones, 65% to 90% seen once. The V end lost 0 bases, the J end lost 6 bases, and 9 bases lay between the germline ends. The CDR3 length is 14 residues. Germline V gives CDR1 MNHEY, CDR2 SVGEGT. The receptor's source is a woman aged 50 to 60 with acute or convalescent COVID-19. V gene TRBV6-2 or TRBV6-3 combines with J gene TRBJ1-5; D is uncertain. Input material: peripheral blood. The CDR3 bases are TGTGCCAGCAGTTACTCGAGGTCGGGTCAGCCCCAGCATTTT. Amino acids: CASSYSRSGQPQHF.